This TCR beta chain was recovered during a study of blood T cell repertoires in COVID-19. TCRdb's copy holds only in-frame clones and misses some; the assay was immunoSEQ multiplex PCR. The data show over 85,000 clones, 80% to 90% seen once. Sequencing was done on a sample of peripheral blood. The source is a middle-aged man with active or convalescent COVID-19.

The CDR3 loop reads CASSSPRVGQFF. The CDR3 coding sequence is TGTGCCAGCAGCTCCCCCAGGGTCGGTCAGTTCTTC. The V gene is TRBV13, the J gene TRBJ2-1; TRBD1 might be the D (5 bases). In germline, CDR1 is PRHDT, CDR2 FYEKMQ (reference sequence). The CDR3 covers 12 residues. V was cut by 4 bases and J by 13 bases, with 14 bases left in between.